This passage covers 27 T cell receptor beta chains from one sample sequenced in a study of shared clonotypes between healthy human individuals. The protocol was immunoSEQ multiplex PCR, while the TCRdb copy is restricted to in-frame clones and leaves out a portion. Of fewer than 400,000 clones in the sample, less than 85% were seen once. The sequencing sample was made of memory CD4+ T cells sorted from blood. Subset described: CD45RA-negative fraction. Receptors originate from a man aged 25 to 40 in good health.

The rearrangement uses TRBV7-2 and TRBJ2-1, with 8 bases lining up with TRBD2. Germline trimming cut 1 base from V and 6 bases from J; bases unmatched to any gene: 14. This CDR3 is built from 18 residues. Looked up from germline, CDR1 is SGHTA and CDR2 is FQGNSA. CDR3 residues: CASSLEFSGKHRANEQFF. CDR3 DNA: TGTGCCAGCAGCTTAGAGTTTAGCGGGAAACATCGAGCCAATGAGCAGTTCTTC.

This clone was found a few times. This sequence joins TRBV19 and TRBJ1-1; tentative D call: TRBD1 (5 bases). Germline values: CDR1 LNHDA, CDR2 SQIVND (reference sequence). Trimming left V 4 bases short and J 1 base short, with 22 bases between. The CDR3 runs 18 residues. DNA for the CDR3: TGTGCCAGTAGTAAAAACCCGGGAGGGAGGGGACCGAACACTGAAGCTTTCTTT. Encoded protein: CASSKNPGGRGPNTEAFF.

This chain connects TRBV29-1 to TRBJ2-4, with D perhaps TRBD1 (6 bases). V lost 7 bases and J 5 bases, leaving 18 bases between the germline ends. The germline V gene has CDR1 SQVTM and CDR2 ANQGSEA. The CDR3 consists of 14 residues. The CDR3 DNA reads as TGCAGCGCTGCCATCGCAGGGGTAGAAAACATTCAGTACTTC. Its translation: CSAAIAGVENIQYF.

This clone has a handful of counts. The chain couples TRBV5-1 to TRBJ2-1, with 12 bases fitting TRBD2. The germline V gene encodes CDR1 SGHRS and CDR2 YFSETQ. The CDR3 sequence is 14 residues long. The V gene end was trimmed by 3 bases and the J gene end by 8 bases; junction bases not matched to a gene: 3. CDR3 nucleotides: TGCGCCAGCAGCTCAAGACTAGCGGGAGATGAGCAGTTCTTC. Translating it yields CASSSRLAGDEQFF.

This rearrangement joins TRBV7-6 to TRBJ2-1, with no clear D. The V end lost 5 bases, the J end lost 5 bases, and 16 bases lay between the germline ends. CDR1 SGHVS and CDR2 FNYEAQ come from the germline V gene. The CDR3 is made up of 15 amino acids. CDR3 coding DNA: TGTGCCAGCAGCCGTATTGGGCTAAAGGACAATGAGCAGTTCTTC. Translation gives CASSRIGLKDNEQFF. Full variable domain (rest looked up from reference TRBV7-6 and TRBJ2-1): GAGVSQSPRYKVTKRGQDVALRCDPISGHVSLYWYRQALGQGPEFLTYFNYEAQQDKSGLPNDRFSAERPEGSISTLTIQRTEQRDSAMYRCASSRIGLKDNEQFFGPGTRLTVL.

The genes are TRBV5-6 and TRBJ1-2; D possibly corresponds to TRBD1 (5 bases). The germline CDR1 and CDR2 sequences are SGHDT and YYEEEE. This CDR3 contains 15 residues. Trimming stripped 5 bases from V and 8 bases from J, with 22 bases between. The DNA of the CDR3 is TGTGCCAGCAGGTACGGCGGGACGGGCAGTGGGGGCTACACCTTC. Translation: CASRYGGTGSGGYTF.

The rearrangement links TRBV5-6 to TRBJ2-6; perhaps D is TRBD1 or TRBD2 (5 bases each). Germline CDR1 SGHDT, CDR2 YYEEEE. The CDR3 is 17 residues long. V was shortened by 1 base and J by 0 bases, with 11 bases between the two germline ends. CDR3: CASSLTGTPSGANVLTF. Written as DNA, the CDR3 is TGTGCCAGCAGCTTGACCGGGACCCCCTCTGGGGCCAACGTCCTGACTTTC.

The chain links TRBV15 to TRBJ2-2; D might be TRBD2 (5 bases). Germline V gives CDR1 LNHNV, CDR2 YYDKDF (reference sequence). Trimming left V 0 bases short and J 7 bases short, with 12 bases between. There are 15 residues in the CDR3. In DNA, the CDR3 is TGTGCCACCAGCAGAGAAACAGCGGTCGGCGGGGAGCTGTTTTTT. It specifies CATSRETAVGGELFF.

V gene TRBV27 combines with J gene TRBJ2-3, with D hard to call. CDR1 MNHEY and CDR2 SMNVEV come from the germline V gene (reference sequence). This CDR3 spans 14 amino acids. Between the trimmed V and J ends, which lost 11 bases and 2 bases, there was a span of 17 bases. The chain's CDR3 is CAAKGGAFTDTQYF. CDR3 nucleotides: TGTGCCGCTAAGGGCGGCGCCTTCACAGATACGCAGTATTTT.

Regarding this clone: Other DNA sequences in the sample encode the same CDR3. The genes are TRBV11-2 and TRBJ2-7; the D is unclear. Trimming shortened V by 1 base and J by 3 bases, and 7 bases separated the two germline ends. The CDR3 has 13 residues. Per germline, CDR1 SGHAT and CDR2 FQNNGV. CDR3 DNA sequence: TGTGCCAGCAGCTTAGTCAGAGGCTACGAGCAGTACTTC. Encoded protein: CASSLVRGYEQYF.

The V gene is TRBV2, the J gene TRBJ1-1; D is perhaps TRBD1 (6 bases). CDR3 length equals 16 residues. V lost 10 bases and J 2 bases, leaving 23 bases between the germline ends. Germline loops: CDR1 SNHLY, CDR2 FYNNEI. CDR3 residues: CATKGGMAGANTEAFF. The CDR3, as DNA: TGTGCCACCAAGGGGGGGATGGCAGGCGCAAACACTGAAGCTTTCTTT.

There are a few counts of this clone. The J gene is TRBJ2-7, the V gene TRBV6-6, with TRBD2 matching over 7 bases. The V segment lost 10 bases and the J segment 2 bases; nucleotides outside the gene matches: 2. Germline V lookup: CDR1 MNHNY, CDR2 SVGAGI (reference sequence). The CDR3 is 11 residues long. The CDR3 DNA follows: TGTGCCACCCGGGGGGCCTACGAGCAGTACTTC. Translated, it gives CATRGAYEQYF.

This clone is a singleton in its sample. The chain joins TRBV6-1 to TRBJ1-1; 8 nucleotides match TRBD1. CDR3 length: 15 amino acids. Trimming took 1 base from V and 4 from J; bases not matched to a gene: 5. CDR1 is MNHNS, CDR2 SASEGT, per germline. The CDR3 here is CASSEVWTGPTEAFF. CDR3 bases: TGTGCCAGCAGTGAAGTGTGGACAGGGCCCACTGAAGCTTTCTTT.

This chain links TRBV2 with TRBJ2-7, with 12 positions matching TRBD1. There are 15 residues in the CDR3. The V gene's germline CDR1 is SNHLY and CDR2 FYNNEI. The ends lost 2 bases at V and 10 bases at J; junction bases unmatched: 9. The CDR3 region is CASSELGTGGVNQYF. The DNA for the CDR3 is TGTGCCAGCAGTGAATTGGGGACAGGGGGCGTTAATCAGTACTTC.

The chain recombines TRBV7-9 with TRBJ2-2; TRBD2 matches 11 bases. Trimming took 3 bases from V and 6 from J; bases not matched to a gene: 9. CDR1 and CDR2 (germline): SEHNR, FQNEAQ (reference sequence). The CDR3 contains 17 residues. CDR3 bases: TGTGCCAGCAGCTTCGCTCGACTAGCGGGAATGGCCGGGGAGCTGTTTTTT. It is translated as CASSFARLAGMAGELFF.

This clone was picked up a small number of times. The rearrangement joins TRBV6-4 to TRBJ2-1; 9 bases map to TRBD2. Trimming removed 3 bases from V and 5 bases from J; junction bases left unmatched: 8. This CDR3 comprises 16 residues. CDR1 MRHNA and CDR2 SNTAGT come from the germline V gene. The CDR3 sequence is CASSESGGRGNNEQFF. The CDR3 DNA follows: TGTGCCAGCAGTGAGTCTGGCGGGAGGGGGAACAATGAGCAGTTCTTC.

The chain employs TRBV6-5 and TRBJ2-7, with TRBD2 matching 10 bases. Germline V CDR1 and CDR2: MNHEY, SVGAGI. The V gene end was trimmed by 7 bases and the J gene end by 1 base; junction bases not matched to a gene: 4. The CDR3 has 14 residues. The CDR3 here is CASTLLAGSYEQYF. CDR3 sequence (DNA): TGTGCCAGCACCCTACTAGCGGGATCCTACGAGCAGTACTTC.

This CDR3 is CASSRINEQFF. CDR3 DNA: TGTGCCAGCAGCAGGATCAATGAGCAGTTCTTC. The genes are TRBV11-2 and TRBJ2-1; D uncertain. The V gene's germline CDR1 is SGHAT and CDR2 FQNNGV. This CDR3 is built from 11 residues. V lost 5 bases, J lost 6 bases, and 5 bases lay in between.

This clone was detected a few times. The V gene is TRBV28, the J gene TRBJ2-5; 13 bases agree with TRBD2. The CDR3 is made up of 15 amino acids. Trimming removed 4 bases from V and 5 bases from J; junction bases left unmatched: 4. Germline CDR1 and CDR2: MDHEN and SYDVKM. The CDR3 reads CASSSGTSGAETQYF. The CDR3 coding sequence is TGTGCCAGCAGTTCAGGGACTAGCGGGGCTGAGACCCAGTACTTC.

On this clone itself: One end of the junction does not line up with germline, which may come from a read error. The V call is TRBV29-1, the J call TRBJ1-2; TRBD1 might be the D (6 bases). CDR3 length equals 11 residues. From germline, CDR1 is SQVTM and CDR2 ANQGSEA. The CDR3 sequence: CSVEGPQGTFF. The CDR3 DNA sequence: TGCAGCGTTGAGGGCCCTCAGGGGACATTTTTC.

This chain uses TRBV7-2 with TRBJ2-7, with D possibly being TRBD2 (5 bases). The germline V gene has CDR1 SGHTA and CDR2 FQGNSA. Between the trimmed V and J ends, which lost 5 bases and 4 bases, there was a span of 9 bases. This CDR3 is 12 amino acids long. The CDR3 sequence: CASSPGLYEQYF. For the CDR3, the DNA is TGTGCCAGCAGCCCCGGACTGTACGAGCAGTACTTC.

The J gene is TRBJ2-1, the V gene TRBV5-6; D is unresolved. CDR1 SGHDT and CDR2 YYEEEE come from the germline V gene. This CDR3 comprises 17 residues. Trimming stripped 0 bases from V and 9 bases from J, with 22 bases between. In nucleotides, the CDR3 is TGTGCCAGCAGCTTGGGCAAGTGGGATCGAGGTGAAAGTGAGCAGTTCTTC. Amino acids: CASSLGKWDRGESEQFF.

The CDR3 coding sequence is TGTGCCAGCAGGTCCCCGTTGAGCGGGAGCACAGATACGCAGTATTTT. Amino acid sequence: CASRSPLSGSTDTQYF. The chain recombines TRBV7-9 with TRBJ2-3, with TRBD2 as a possible D gene (6 bases). The ends were cut back, 6 bases at V and 0 bases at J, with 16 bases in the middle. CDR1 and CDR2 from the germline V gene are SEHNR and FQNEAQ (reference sequence). This CDR3 is built from 16 residues. Full variable domain (missing parts from reference TRBV7-9 and TRBJ2-3): DTGVSQNPRHKITKRGQNVTFRCDPISEHNRLYWYRQTLGQGPEFLTYFQNEAQLEKSRLLSDRFSAERPKGSFSTLEIQRTEQGDSAMYLCASRSPLSGSTDTQYFGPGTRLTVL.

The chain combines TRBV7-3 with TRBJ1-3; possible D gene TRBD1, 5 bases. Germline loops: CDR1 SGHTA, CDR2 FQGTGA. This CDR3 is built from 16 residues. Trimming removed 5 bases from V and 0 bases from J, with 14 bases in between. The CDR3: CASSETGGTSGNTIYF. Written as DNA, the CDR3 is TGTGCCAGCAGCGAAACGGGGGGAACCTCTGGAAACACCATATATTTT.

V usage is TRBV7-2 and J usage is TRBJ1-1; 9 positions match TRBD1. The CDR3 has 15 residues. Germline assignment: CDR1 SGHTA and CDR2 FQGNSA. J was trimmed by 5 bases and V by 5 bases; bases with no gene match: 9. CDR3 sequence: CASSLSIGTGTEAFF. The CDR3 DNA sequence: TGTGCCAGCAGCCTGTCAATCGGGACAGGGACTGAAGCTTTCTTT.

The rearrangement links TRBV19 to TRBJ2-2; 8 nucleotides align to TRBD1. CDR3 length equals 15 residues. The ends lost 6 bases at V and 7 bases at J; junction bases unmatched: 10. Per germline, CDR1 LNHDA and CDR2 SQIVND (reference sequence). In nucleotides, the CDR3 is TGTGCCAGTAGCTCGATACAGGGGGGAAGCGGGGAGCTGTTTTTT. Amino acid sequence: CASSSIQGGSGELFF.

There are a few counts of this clone. The chain uses TRBV2 and TRBJ2-4; D may be TRBD1 or TRBD2 (5 bases each). Trimming removed 5 bases from V and 6 bases from J, with 8 bases in between. Germline CDR1 is SNHLY and CDR2 is FYNNEI. The CDR3 contains 12 residues. CDR3 amino acids: CASSRDRNIQYF. DNA of the CDR3: TGTGCCAGCAGTAGGGACCGAAACATTCAGTACTTC.